These T cell receptor beta chains were read from a single sample in a study of blood T cell repertoires in COVID-19. Method: immunoSEQ multiplex PCR; TCRdb's copy keeps in-frame clones and lacks some. This table has approximately 110,000 clones, roughly 80% appearing once. The material sequenced was peripheral blood. The receptors stem from a man over 45 with acute or convalescent COVID-19. Both conserved end residues are part of each CDR3. A D gene is named only where the DNA matches it firmly. Clone sizes are given selectively: once, few, many, or a class where the clone is expanded.

V	J	D	size	DNA	CDR3
TRBV2	TRBJ1-1	-	once	TGTGCCAGCAGTGAAGCGGGGGGGGTGGACACTGAAGCTTTCTTT	CASSEAGGVDTEAFF
TRBV28	TRBJ2-7	-	-	TGTGCCAGCAGCCCCGGACACCTCTACGAGCAGTACTTC	CASSPGHLYEQYF
TRBV19	TRBJ1-6	TRBD1	-	TGTGCCAGTAGTCCCGACAGGGAAGGTTCACCCCTCCACTTT	CASSPDREGSPLHF
TRBV5-1	TRBJ2-5	TRBD1	-	TGCGCCAGCAGCTCACAGGGGGCGGACCAAGAGACCCAGTACTTC	CASSSQGADQETQYF
TRBV27	TRBJ1-5	-	-	TGTGCCAGCAGTTTAAGTTCCAGGGTGAGGAACCAGCCCCAGCATTTT	CASSLSSRVRNQPQHF
TRBV24-1	TRBJ2-3	-	-	TGTGCCACCGCTGACGCGGGGTATACGCAGTATTTT	CATADAGYTQYF
TRBV5-6	TRBJ2-3	-	-	TGTGCCAGCAGGTACATAGCGGATACGCAGTATTTT	CASRYIADTQYF
TRBV30	TRBJ1-2	TRBD1	few	TGTGCCTGGCTCAAAGGGGGCAGGGGCTACACCTTC	CAWLKGGRGYTF
TRBV3-1/TRBV3-2	TRBJ2-7	TRBD1	-	TGTGCCAGCAGCCGACAGGGGCTGGTCTTGGGGCAGTACTTC	CASSRQGLVLGQYF
TRBV19	TRBJ2-2	TRBD1	once	TGTGCCAGTACCAGGACAGGTGACACCGGGGAGCTGTTTTTT	CASTRTGDTGELFF
TRBV2	TRBJ1-1	-	-	TGTGCCAGCAGCCAGACAGTAGGGAACACTGAAGCTTTCTTT	CASSQTVGNTEAFF